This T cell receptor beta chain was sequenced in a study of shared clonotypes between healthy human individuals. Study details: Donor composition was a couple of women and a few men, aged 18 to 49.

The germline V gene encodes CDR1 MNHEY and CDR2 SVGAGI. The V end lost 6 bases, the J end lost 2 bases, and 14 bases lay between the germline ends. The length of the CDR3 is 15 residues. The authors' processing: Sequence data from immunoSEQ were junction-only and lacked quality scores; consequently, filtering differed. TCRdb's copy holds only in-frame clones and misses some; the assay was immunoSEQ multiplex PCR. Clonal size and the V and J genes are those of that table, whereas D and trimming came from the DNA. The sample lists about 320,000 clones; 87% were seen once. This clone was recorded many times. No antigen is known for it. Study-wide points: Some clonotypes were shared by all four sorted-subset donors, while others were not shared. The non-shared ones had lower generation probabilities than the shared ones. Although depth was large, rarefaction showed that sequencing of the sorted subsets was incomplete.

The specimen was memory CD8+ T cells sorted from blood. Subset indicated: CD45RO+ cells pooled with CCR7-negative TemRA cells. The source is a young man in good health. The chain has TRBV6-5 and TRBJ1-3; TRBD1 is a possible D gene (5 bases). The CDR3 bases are TGTGCCAGCAGAGAGAGGGGAAATGCTGGAAACACCATATATTTT. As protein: CASRERGNAGNTIYF.